This TCR beta chain was retrieved from a study of breast tumors, draining lymph nodes, adjacent tissues. Overall study findings and caveats: Tumor repertoires ranked between lymph nodes and nontumor tissue in diversity, with V and J gene preferences. Data fit most tumor T cells coming from lymph node, expanding in tumor.

Axillary draining lymph nodes of breast cancer patients supplied the node samples. Each CDR3 protein is one row after TCRdb ran MiXCR on the multiplex PCR reads. The data hold over 250,000 distinct CDR3 sequences, with over 25% observed a single time. From germline, CDR1 is SGHVS and CDR2 FQNEAQ. Germline trimming cut 2 bases from V and 3 bases from J; bases unmatched to any gene: 14. The CDR3 is made up of 19 amino acids. In this sample, this clonotype turned up many times. Its specificity is not known. Sequenced input: axillary lymph node tissue. The receptor comes from a female donor with breast cancer. Some clones in this sample may be carry-over from other donors' samples. The chain couples TRBV7-8 to TRBJ2-3, with 10 bases lining up with TRBD2. The CDR3: CASSLSPSGRITGTDTQYF. The CDR3 nucleotides read TGTGCCAGCAGCTTATCTCCTAGCGGGAGAATTACTGGGACAGATACGCAGTATTTT.